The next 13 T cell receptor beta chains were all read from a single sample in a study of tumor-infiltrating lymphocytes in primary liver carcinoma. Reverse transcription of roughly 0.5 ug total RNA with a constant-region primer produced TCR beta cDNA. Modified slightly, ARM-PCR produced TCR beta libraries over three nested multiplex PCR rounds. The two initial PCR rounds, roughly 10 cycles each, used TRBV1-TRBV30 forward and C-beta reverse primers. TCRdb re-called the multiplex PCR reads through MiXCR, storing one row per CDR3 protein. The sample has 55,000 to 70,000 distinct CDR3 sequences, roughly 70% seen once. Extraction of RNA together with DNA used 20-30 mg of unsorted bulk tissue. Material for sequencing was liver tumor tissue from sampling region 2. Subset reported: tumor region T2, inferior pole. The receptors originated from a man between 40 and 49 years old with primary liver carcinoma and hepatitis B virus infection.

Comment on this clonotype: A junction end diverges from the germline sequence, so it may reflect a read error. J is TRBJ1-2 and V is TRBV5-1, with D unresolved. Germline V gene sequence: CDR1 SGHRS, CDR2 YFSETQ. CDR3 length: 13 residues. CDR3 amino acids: CVSSLEGVRGYTF. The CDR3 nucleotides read TGCGTCAGCAGCTTGGAAGGAGTCCGAGGCTACACCTTC. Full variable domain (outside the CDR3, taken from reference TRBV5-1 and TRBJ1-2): KAGVTQTPRYLIKTRGQQVTLSCSPISGHRSVSWYQQTPGQGLQFLFEYFSETQRNKGNFPGRFSGRQFSNSRSEMNVSTLELGDSALYLCVSSLEGVRGYTFGSGTRLTVV.

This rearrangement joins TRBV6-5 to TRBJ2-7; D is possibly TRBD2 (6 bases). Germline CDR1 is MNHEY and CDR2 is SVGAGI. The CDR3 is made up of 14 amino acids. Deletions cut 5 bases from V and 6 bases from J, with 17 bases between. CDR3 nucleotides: TGTGCCAGCAGTCGTGGAGTAGTGGGAGGCGAGCAGTACTTC. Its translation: CASSRGVVGGEQYF.

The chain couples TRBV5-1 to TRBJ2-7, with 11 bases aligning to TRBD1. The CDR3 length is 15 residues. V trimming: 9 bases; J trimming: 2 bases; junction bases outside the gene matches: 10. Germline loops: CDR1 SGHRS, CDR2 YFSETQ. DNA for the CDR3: TGCGCCAACAGACGGGGACAGGGGGTTACCTACGAGCAGTACTTC. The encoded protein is CANRRGQGVTYEQYF.

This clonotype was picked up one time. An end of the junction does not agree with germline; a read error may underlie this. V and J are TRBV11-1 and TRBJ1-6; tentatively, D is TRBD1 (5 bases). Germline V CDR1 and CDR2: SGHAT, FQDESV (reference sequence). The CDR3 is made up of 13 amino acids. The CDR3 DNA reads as TGTGTCAGCAGCCGGACACTGGTTTCACCCCTCCATTTT. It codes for CVSSRTLVSPLHF.

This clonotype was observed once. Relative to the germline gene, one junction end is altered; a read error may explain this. For the CDR3, the DNA is TGTGCCAGCACCCCCCACCGGGAGGGATTGGGTGAGCAATTCTTC. This codes for CASTPHREGLGEQFF. This chain connects TRBV11-2 to TRBJ2-1; TRBD2 matches at 8 bases. CDR1 and CDR2 from the germline V gene are SGHAT and FQNNGV. The CDR3 length is 15 residues. The variable domain in full, with the rest retrieved from reference TRBV11-2 and TRBJ2-1, is EAGVAQSPRYKIIEKRQSVAFWCNPISGHATLYWYQQILGQGPKLLIQFQNNGVVDDSQLPKDRFSAERLKGVDSTLKIQPAKLEDSAVYLCASTPHREGLGEQFFGPGTRLTVL.

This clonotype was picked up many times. CDR3 sequence reads: CASSERPLRGLAREQFF. CDR3 bases: TGTGCCAGCAGTGAACGACCTTTAAGAGGACTAGCAAGGGAGCAGTTCTTC. The gene calls are TRBV6-1 and TRBJ2-1; 8 nucleotides agree with TRBD2. The germline V gene has CDR1 MNHNS and CDR2 SASEGT. V was pared by 2 bases and J by 10 bases, with 16 bases of the junction left unmatched. The CDR3 sequence is 17 residues long.

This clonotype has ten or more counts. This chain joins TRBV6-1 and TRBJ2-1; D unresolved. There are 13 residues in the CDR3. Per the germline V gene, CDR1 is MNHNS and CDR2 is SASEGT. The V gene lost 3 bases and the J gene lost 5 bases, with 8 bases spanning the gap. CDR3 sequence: CASSERKNNEQFF. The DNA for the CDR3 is TGTGCCAGCAGTGAGCGGAAAAACAATGAGCAGTTCTTC.

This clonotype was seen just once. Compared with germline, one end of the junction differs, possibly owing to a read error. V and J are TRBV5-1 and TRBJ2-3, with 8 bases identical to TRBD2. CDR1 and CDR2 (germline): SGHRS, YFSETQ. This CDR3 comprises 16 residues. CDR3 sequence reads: CTGSLGAGDWGDTQYF. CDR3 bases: TGCACCGGCAGCTTGGGAGCGGGGGATTGGGGAGATACTCAGTATTTT.

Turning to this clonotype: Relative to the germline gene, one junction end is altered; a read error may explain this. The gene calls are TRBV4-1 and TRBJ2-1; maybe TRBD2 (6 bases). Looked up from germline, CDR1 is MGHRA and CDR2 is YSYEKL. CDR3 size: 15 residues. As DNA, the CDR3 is TGCGCCAGCAGTCAAGAGGAGGGCCTTCCTAATAGTCAGTTCTTC. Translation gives CASSQEEGLPNSQFF.

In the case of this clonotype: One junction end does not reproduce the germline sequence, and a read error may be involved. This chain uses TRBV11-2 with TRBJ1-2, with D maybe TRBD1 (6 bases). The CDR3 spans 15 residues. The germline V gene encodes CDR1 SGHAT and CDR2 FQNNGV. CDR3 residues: CVSSLGGTTLGGYTF. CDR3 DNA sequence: TGTGTCAGCAGCTTAGGTGGGACAACCCTAGGAGGCTACACATTC.

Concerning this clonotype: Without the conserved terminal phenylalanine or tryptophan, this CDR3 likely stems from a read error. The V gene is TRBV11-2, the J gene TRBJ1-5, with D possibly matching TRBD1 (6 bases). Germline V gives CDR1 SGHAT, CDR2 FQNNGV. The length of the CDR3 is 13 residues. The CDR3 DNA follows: TGTGCGAGCATCTTAGATAGCGGACAGTCCCAGCATTCT. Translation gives CASILDSGQSQHS.

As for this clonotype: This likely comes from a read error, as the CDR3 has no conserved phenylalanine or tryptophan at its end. The DNA of the CDR3 is TGTGCCAGCAGCCCCGGGGGTACAGTCGTTGGCTACACCTAC. Encoded protein: CASSPGGTVVGYTY. This chain uses TRBV11-2 with TRBJ1-2; the D gene is possibly TRBD1 (5 bases). Germline values: CDR1 SGHAT, CDR2 FQNNGV. CDR3 length equals 14 residues. The V end was cut by 5 bases, the J end by 7 bases, with 17 bases between.

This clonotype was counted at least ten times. The CDR3 protein is CAWSPSGNNEQFF. CDR3 nucleotides: TGTGCCTGGAGTCCCAGCGGGAACAATGAGCAGTTCTTC. The gene calls are TRBV30 and TRBJ2-1; 7 positions agree with TRBD2. V lost 2 bases and J lost 5; bases outside the gene matches: 3. The CDR3 has 13 residues. Per the germline V gene, CDR1 is GTSNPN and CDR2 is SVGIG (reference sequence).